The 4 T cell receptor beta chains reported below all come from one sample, sequenced in a study. TCRdb redid the calling of the RT-PCR reads with MiXCR, one entry per CDR3 protein. The data show about 680,000 distinct CDR3 sequences, with around 14% seen just once and 3.6% held by the top ten. Sequencing was done on a sample of memory CD4+ T cells from blood. The source is a female donor in good health, serving as a healthy control.

The chain uses TRBV20-1 and TRBJ1-5; 7 bases align to TRBD1. The CDR3 is 14 amino acids. Germline trimming cut 4 bases from V and 3 bases from J; bases unmatched to any gene: 6. Germline V gives CDR1 DFQATT, CDR2 SNEGSKA (reference sequence). The CDR3 DNA follows: TGCAGTGCTACTACGGGACAGCCCAATCAGCCCCAGCATTTT. Its translation is CSATTGQPNQPQHF.

This clonotype showed up many times. As DNA, the CDR3 is TGTGCCAGCAGTCGGGACAGGGGGGACTATGGCTACACCTTC. Translation gives CASSRDRGDYGYTF. The chain has TRBV6-5 and TRBJ1-2; 11 nucleotides agree with TRBD1. V trimming: 5 bases; J trimming: 3 bases; junction bases outside the gene matches: 2. CDR3 length equals 14 residues. The germline CDR1 and CDR2 sequences are MNHEY and SVGAGI.

This clonotype came up many times. The chain links TRBV6-5 to TRBJ2-5; 13 bases line up with TRBD2. Looked up from germline, CDR1 is MNHEY and CDR2 is SVGAGI. The V gene end was trimmed by 5 bases and the J gene end by 5 bases; junction bases not matched to a gene: 5. The CDR3 runs 15 residues. CDR3 in amino acids: CASSILAGGIETQYF. The CDR3 DNA is TGTGCCAGCAGTATACTAGCGGGAGGGATTGAGACCCAGTACTTC.

At least ten counts were recorded for this clonotype. The rearrangement joins TRBV20-1 to TRBJ2-7; D possibly corresponds to TRBD1 (6 bases). Trimming removed 6 bases from V and 7 bases from J, with 13 bases in between. The CDR3 runs to 11 residues. The germline gives CDR1 DFQATT, CDR2 SNEGSKA (reference sequence). The CDR3 coding sequence is TGCAGTGCCACACAGGGTCGGGAGCAGTACTTC. Its translation is CSATQGREQYF.